Ten or more counts support the clone carrying this TCR beta chain. The antigen is unknown. Time point: newly diagnosed GD, antithyroid drugs for less than 3 months. The authors made the TCR library using RNA they extracted from PBMCs. EDTA tubes collected roughly 9 milliliters of peripheral blood. These data come from a study of regulatory T cells in long-lasting Graves disease. CDR3 regions were amplified by Arm-PCR using iRepertoire HTBI primers to build TCR beta libraries. TCRdb reprocessed the multiplex PCR reads via MiXCR and lists one record per CDR3 protein. The data contain approximately 470,000 distinct CDR3 sequences, around 15% of them singletons. V was shortened by 5 bases and J by 4 bases, with 11 bases between the two germline ends. Germline V gene sequence: CDR1 MNHEY, CDR2 SMNVEV (reference sequence). CDR3 length: 13 amino acids. Whole-study results and caveats: Accuracy could have been hurt by small sample size.

These data also formed part of another study, on T cells in Graves' hyperthyroidism and ophthalmopathy. That paper adds: Blood also showed most of the thyroid clonotypes that were expanded above 0.001.

The TCR was taken from a middle-aged man with Graves disease. This chain connects TRBV27 to TRBJ1-1, with a tentative D call TRBD1 (5 bases). The specimen was peripheral blood mononuclear cells (PBMCs), collected at new diagnosis, from a patient treated with antithyroid drugs. The CDR3, as DNA: TGTGCCAGCAGTCCGATCGGGGGCACTGAAGCTTTCTTT. Residues: CASSPIGGTEAFF.